This entry features one T cell receptor (beta chain) sequence. This clone appeared a few times. Its target antigen remains unknown. The input lacks base qualities; no much larger clone sits a single base away. Donors were healthy HIV-negative adults with no recently reported acute infections or vaccinations. Every donor was a Caucasian adult residing in Nashville, Tennessee, USA. CD4+ T cells were enriched by magnetic negative selection, after which naive cells were positively selected on CD45RA and the negative fraction was taken as the memory subset. Blood was obtained by leukapheresis, after which PBMCs were separated by Ficoll-Histopaque density gradient centrifugation and cryopreserved in liquid nitrogen vapor phase. Purity and quantity of every magnetically sorted T cell population were checked by analytical flow cytometry. From each sorted fraction, genomic DNA was isolated and quantified by UV absorbance on a Nanodrop 2000c.

This entry is derived from a study of shared clonotypes between healthy human individuals (dated by TCRdb to 2020 to 2022). As for the study more broadly: The cohort included a few men and a couple of women between 18 and 49 years of age. Different laboratories and diverse techniques were used to prepare libraries and sequence TCR repertoires, to increase sequencing depth and limit assay-specific biases. To estimate repertoire size and how much clonotypes are shared between individuals, the study performed deep sequencing of blood TCR repertoires from 4 to 6 healthy adults. Per donor, three plates each were used for CD4 naive and CD4 memory, two for CD8 naive, and one for CD8 memory. Per donor, leukapheresis produced somewhere between about 0.9 and 9.5 billion PBMCs.

Using the deep immunoSEQ assay, multiplex PCR amplified TCR CDR3 regions from genomic DNA. For each cell subset, the extracted genomic DNA was distributed evenly across all wells of several immunoSEQ 96-well plates, and each plate served as one replicate. Each replicate PCR for sorted subsets received about 200 ng genomic DNA, equal to about 30,000 T cell genomes. Purified libraries were measured with a Qubit 3.0 fluorometer, size-checked on a Bioanalyzer 2100, and measured again with the KAPA Library Quantification kit. Each immunoSEQ 96-well plate was sequenced on its own single-read 150-cycle Illumina NextSeq 550 flow cell. The published analysis was carried out like this. Because the immunoSEQ output held only junctional sequences and lacked quality scores, the filtering could not match the filtering applied to full-length reads. Sequences were annotated with PyIR, a Python wrapper for IgBLAST v1.9, using IMGT germline references to assign V/J genes and CDR3. Reads with weak V/J assignments (E-value above 1e-6), missing CDR3, stop codons, out-of-frame junctions, or ambiguous translated residues were removed. A V3J clonotype was defined by an identical inferred V gene, J gene, and CDR3 amino acid sequence. To compute the percentage overlap between repertoires, the number of shared unique clonotypes was divided by the size of the smaller repertoire. Richness of each repertoire was evaluated using RTK rarefaction, the Chao1 estimator, and Recon v2.1 estimates of unobserved clonotypes. Generation probabilities for all TCRbeta clonotypes obtained by the gDNA method from a handful of donors were computed using OLGA. What TCRdb holds here is the immuneACCESS table cut down to in-frame rearrangements. Part of the clones is not present; checked against another copy, under half of the missing clones reflect an unresolved V gene, and the others are unexplained. V and J calls plus clone size are reproduced from that table; the DNA served to infer D and trimming. The sample includes 2,500,000 or so clones, with 93% observed a single time. The ten most abundant clones make up 0.36% of the sample.

On the study overall, not on this receptor specifically: Pairwise subsampling indicated that sequencing depth was expected to affect the degree of clonotype sharing among donors. Incomplete sequencing was indicated by rarefaction of sorted-subset datasets, despite the large sequencing depth. Across a handful of donors, approximately 4.6% of naive CD4, 3.5% of naive CD8, 2% to 2.5% of memory CD4, and approximately 0.4% of memory CD8 clonotypes were shared. Compared with non-shared clonotypes, the clonotypes found in all four sorted-subset donors had higher generation probabilities. Estimated clonotype richness was generally larger for naive than for memory subsets. Sampling was restricted to blood, and TCR repertoires in tissues likely differ from the TCR repertoires found in blood. The genetic and exposure-history diversity represented was limited by the small number of donors.

V loses 6 bases of germline sequence and J loses 5 bases, and the interval between the two ends is 19 bases. The CDR3 spans 15 residues, from the cysteine through the phenylalanine. The DNA shown is the 45-base CDR3, in frame from base 1. The germline V gene encodes CDR1 MGHDK and CDR2 SYGVNS. This clonotype was sampled from a man between 18 and 29 years old in good health. Some clones in this sample may be carry-over from other donors' samples. Rearrangement joined TRBV25-1 to TRBJ1-1; TRBD1 is perhaps the D gene, given 5 matching bases. Sequencing was carried out using naive CD4+ T cells from PBMCs. Reading the label with the study, this specimen's cell subset or site is: CD45RA+ positively selected. The CDR3 in this case is CASRKAGTFDTEAFF. The nucleotide sequence is given as TGTGCCAGCAGGAAAGCCGGGACCTTTGATACTGAAGCTTTCTTT.